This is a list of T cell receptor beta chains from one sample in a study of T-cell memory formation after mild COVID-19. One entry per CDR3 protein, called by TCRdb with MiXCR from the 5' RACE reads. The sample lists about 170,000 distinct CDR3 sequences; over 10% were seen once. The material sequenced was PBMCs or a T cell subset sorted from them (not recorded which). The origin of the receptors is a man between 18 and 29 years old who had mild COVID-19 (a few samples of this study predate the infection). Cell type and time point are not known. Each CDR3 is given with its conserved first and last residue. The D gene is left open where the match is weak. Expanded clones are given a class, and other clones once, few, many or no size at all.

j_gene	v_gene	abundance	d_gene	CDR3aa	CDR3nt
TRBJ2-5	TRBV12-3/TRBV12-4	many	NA	CASTQGRMGETQYF	TGTGCCAGCACCCAAGGTCGTATGGGGGAGACCCAGTACTTC
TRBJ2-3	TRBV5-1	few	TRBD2	CASSLPGGGTDTQYF	TGCGCCAGCAGCTTGCCGGGGGGAGGCACAGATACGCAGTATTTT
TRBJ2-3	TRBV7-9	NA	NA	CASSLGISRDTQYF	TGTGCCAGCAGCTTGGGAATCTCTCGAGATACGCAGTATTTT
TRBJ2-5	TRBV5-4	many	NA	CASSTQDSGETQYF	TGTGCCAGCAGTACCCAGGACAGCGGAGAGACCCAGTACTTC
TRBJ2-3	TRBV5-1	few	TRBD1	CASSRGQRGSADTQYF	TGCGCCAGCAGCAGGGGACAGCGAGGGTCCGCAGATACGCAGTATTTT
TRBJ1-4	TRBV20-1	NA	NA	CSARPAGEGEKLFF	TGCAGTGCTAGACCGGCAGGGGAAGGGGAAAAACTGTTTTTT
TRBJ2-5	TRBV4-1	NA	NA	CASSPIPNGHQETQYF	TGCGCCAGCAGCCCCATCCCCAACGGACACCAAGAGACCCAGTACTTC
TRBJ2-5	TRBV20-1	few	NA	CSARDPVGRETQYF	TGCAGTGCTAGAGACCCCGTAGGGAGGGAGACCCAGTACTTC
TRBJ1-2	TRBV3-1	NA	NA	CASSHSADFAF	TGTGCCAGCAGCCATTCGGCAGATTTCGCCTTC
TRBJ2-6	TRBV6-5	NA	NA	CASRPGGGGANVLTF	TGTGCCAGCAGGCCTGGGGGCGGCGGGGCCAACGTCCTGACTTTC
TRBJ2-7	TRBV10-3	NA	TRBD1	CAISVNPQGSVEQYF	TGTGCCATCAGTGTGAACCCACAGGGGTCGGTCGAGCAGTACTTC